This T cell receptor (beta chain) was sequenced during a study of blood T cell repertoires in COVID-19. Study at large: From the United States, Italy and Spain came samples of acute and convalescent COVID-19. Sample material is recorded as cDNA or gDNA derived from T cells, B-cell-depleted T cells, or PBMCs.

V lost 4 bases to trimming and J lost 4 bases, with 10 bases between them. Germline V gene data show CDR1 as SEHNR and CDR2 as FQNEAQ (reference sequence). The CDR3 is 13 residues long. Produced via immunoSEQ multiplex PCR; TCRdb's table is partial and in-frame only. The sample has around 250,000 clones; approximately 85% are singletons. The sample taken for sequencing was peripheral blood. The TCR was taken from a man older than 75 with acute or convalescent COVID-19. This chain joins TRBV7-9 and TRBJ2-5; D might be TRBD1 (6 bases). CDR3 sequence reads: CASSSQGPETQYF. DNA for the CDR3: TGTGCCAGCAGCTCACAGGGACCAGAGACCCAGTACTTC.